The T cell receptor beta chain under discussion was sequenced for a study of vaccination and CD4 T cells after COVID-19. V gave up 3 bases and J gave up 7 bases; unmatched junction bases: 4. This CDR3 has 15 residues. CDR1 ENHRY and CDR2 SYGVKD come from the germline V gene. This clonotype has a handful of counts. As yet, its antigen is unknown. Sequencing of DNA taken from cultured CD4+ T cells relied on the Oncomine TCR Beta short-read assay. Someone extracted genomic DNA from cultured CD4+ T cells. TCRdb redid the calling of the PCR reads with MiXCR, one entry per CDR3 protein. This sample has roughly 10,000 distinct CDR3 sequences, with roughly 54% found just once. Regarding treatment: approximately 9-day PBMC culture with coronavirus spike peptide pools or control peptides (ViraFEST assay). In the ViraFEST assay, peptide-pool expansion preceded TCR sequencing of expanded clonotypes. IL-2 at about 10 IU/ml and peptide pools at about 9.5 ug/ml were added to PBMCs cultured at two million per well. Negative selection isolated the CD4+ T cells once the cells had been cultured for around nine days.

V gene TRBV10-3 combines with J gene TRBJ2-2; 11 bases line up with TRBD1. The sequenced sample was CD4+ T cells from blood, cultured in vitro. The TCR was taken from a human donor who had recovered from COVID-19. DNA for the CDR3: TGTGCCATCAGTGACCCGGGACAGGGGGTCGGGGAGCTGTTTTTT. Protein sequence: CAISDPGQGVGELFF.